This T cell receptor beta chain was identified in a study of shared clonotypes between healthy human individuals. Some clones are missing from TCRdb's copy, which holds only in-frame ones; the method was immunoSEQ multiplex PCR. The sample has about 2.4 million clones, 93% seen once. This clonotype was sampled from a man aged 18 to 35 in good health. Some clones in this sample may be carry-over from other donors' samples. Source material: naive CD4+ T cells from PBMCs. Noted subset: CD45RA+ positively selected.

The CDR3 loop reads CASRSAGNYGYTF. The CDR3 nucleotides are TGTGCCAGCAGGTCAGCGGGGAACTATGGCTACACCTTC. The rearrangement joins TRBV28 to TRBJ1-2; D unclear. Germline CDR1 and CDR2: MDHEN and SYDVKM. Trimming pared 6 bases from V and 2 bases from J, leaving 10 bases between. The CDR3 loop spans 13 amino acids.